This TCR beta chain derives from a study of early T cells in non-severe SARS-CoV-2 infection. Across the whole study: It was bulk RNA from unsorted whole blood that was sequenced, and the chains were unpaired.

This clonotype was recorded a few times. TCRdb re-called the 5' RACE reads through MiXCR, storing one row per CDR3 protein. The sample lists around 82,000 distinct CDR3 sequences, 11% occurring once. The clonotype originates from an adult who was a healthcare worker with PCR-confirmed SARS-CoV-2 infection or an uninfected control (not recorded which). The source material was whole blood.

The CDR3 loop reads CASSVRRNQPQHF. DNA of the CDR3: TGTGCCAGCAGCGTCCGCAGAAATCAGCCCCAGCATTTT. The V call is TRBV7-2, the J call TRBJ1-5; no firm D call. This CDR3 has 13 residues. V was pared by 5 bases and J by 4 bases, with 9 bases between. CDR1 is SGHTA and CDR2 is FQGNSA in the germline V gene.